This T cell receptor (beta chain) was recovered during a study of neurological immune-mediated disorders (dated by TCRdb to about 2019). Study-level background: Among the 35 or so multiple sclerosis patients, 31 had relapsing-remitting MS and 3 had secondary progressive MS. Using UMI-based sequencing, the study compared peripheral blood TCR-beta repertoires from patients with HTLV-I-associated myelopathy (HAM/TSP), patients with multiple sclerosis, and healthy controls. The approximately 96 TCR-beta libraries covered PBMC samples along with longitudinal samples, technical triplicates, and paired sorted CD4+ and CD8+ T-cell subsets. The cohort was made up of about 65 subjects, consisting of about 14 HAM/TSP patients, around 35 multiple sclerosis patients and about 20 healthy controls.

Results the study describes overall, beyond this receptor: TCR clonal expansion was highest in HAM/TSP patients and lowest in MS patients, with MS patients falling below even healthy controls. No clinical or MRI features were associated with the MS cluster, and the authors said that larger cohorts are needed. In a phylogenetic analysis, the repertoires of 18 out of 34 MS patients fell into a single cluster of related CDR3 sequences, pointing to a possible signature at the repertoire level. No identical CDR3 amino acid sequences were found to be shared among expanded clones across subjects, suggesting that TCR-beta repertoires were private in all groups.

V is pared back by 5 bases and J by 5 bases, with 16 bases lying between the germline termini. Inclusive of the bounding cysteine and phenylalanine, the CDR3 is 15 residues long. Only the CDR3 DNA stays, 45 bases, in frame from base 1. cDNA was synthesized by template-switch 5'RACE using a primer with a 10-nucleotide random unique molecular identifier that tagged each TCR transcript. Each sequencing run produced over 200 million TCR-beta sequences covering 15-18 subjects. Total RNA was extracted with the RNeasy kit. TCR-beta VDJ regions were amplified with primers for the TCR constant region and the 5'RACE anchor, using the KAPA Real-time Library Amplification kit. A first PCR added sample indexes and Illumina adaptors, and a second PCR then raised library yield. After Ampure bead purification, the TCR product of roughly 650 bp was size-selected on a 2% E-gel SizeSelection system. Before pooling, libraries had their quality checked on a Bioanalyzer, their concentration measured with Qubit, and their quantity determined with the Kapa Library Quantification kit. An Illumina HiSeq 2500 sequenced the libraries paired-end 2 x 150 bp. To increase sequence diversity, about 24-32% phiX was spiked into each library pool. The study's own analysis went as follows. Quality-filtered reads were processed with the UMI-based MiGEC pipeline, and over 90% of raw TCR sequences were removed by the MiGEC pipeline during error correction. IMGT germline references were used for alignment of VDJ genes, and clonotypes were defined by a unique CDR3 amino acid sequence together with V-J genes. VDJtools evaluated clonal expansion, Shannon diversity and CDR3 relatedness (CalcPairwiseDistances, ClusterSamples); CLCbio workbench built phylogenetic trees. A clone was classed as expanded if it had 8 or more unique UMIs, a cutoff based on coefficient-of-variation modelling across technical triplicates. TCRdb took the public reads, trimmed them with fastp at Q25, ran MiXCR for clone calling and kept in-frame beta chains. Each entry merges the rows of one CDR3 protein and shows their most common DNA and genes. These V and J calls rely on TCRdb rather than the paper's analysis. In this sample the table shows more than 50,000 distinct CDR3 sequences, 3% to 4% of which occur a single time. The top ten clones comprise 6% to 8.5% of the sample.

This clonotype was observed at least ten times. The clone's antigen remains unknown. Within one base of it there is no much larger clone, and no base qualities were kept. For unsorted PBMC libraries, 2 million PBMCs were used after storage in RNAlater at -80 degrees C until RNA extraction. The multiple sclerosis patients were enrolled in a US clinical protocol that evaluated disease progression with magnetic resonance imaging. PBMCs were separated from peripheral blood using Ficoll-Hypaque density gradient centrifugation and then cryopreserved in liquid nitrogen. The sequence derives from a woman aged 60-70 years with multiple sclerosis. Specimen: PBMCs. The sequence links TRBV12-3 or TRBV12-4 to TRBJ2-1; there is no confident call for the D gene. The CDR3 here reads CASSRGPIENNEQFF. The DNA is as follows: TGTGCCAGCAGTCGCGGACCGATAGAAAACAATGAGCAGTTCTTC.